This paragraph covers one T cell receptor (beta chain) sequence. The data were taken from a study of cytomegalovirus exposure and HLA in healthy donors. Vbeta (60) and Jbeta (13) primers were used in the PCR. Clones were sequenced by immunoSEQ multiplex PCR, and TCRdb holds only the in-frame ones, with some missing. Here the sample spans around 130,000 clones, around three quarters being singletons. The sequenced sample was PBMCs. The source of this sequence is a man aged 18 to 29 in good health and CMV-seronegative.

The CDR3, as DNA: TGTGCCAGCAGCCAAGAGCCATTAATCCTAGCCGGATACAATGAGCAGTTCTTC. It yields the protein CASSQEPLILAGYNEQFF. This chain uses TRBV4-2 with TRBJ2-1; D is possibly TRBD2 (5 bases). The V gene lost 0 bases and the J gene lost 4 bases, with 19 bases spanning the gap. CDR3 length: 18 residues. From germline, CDR1 is LGHNA and CDR2 YNFKEQ.